The clone carrying this T cell receptor (beta chain) was seen a handful of times. The data were obtained in a study of T-cell reconstitution after alpha-beta-depleted transplantation in children. V dropped 5 bases and J dropped 5; count of bases not matched to a gene: 6. The CDR3 is 15 residues long. TCRbeta library preparation incorporated unique molecular identifiers. Each CDR3 protein is one row after TCRdb ran MiXCR on the PCR reads. Among about 480,000 distinct CDR3 sequences listed, around an eighth were seen once. The material sequenced was PBMCs from the stem cell graft donor, taken from the stem cell graft. This receptor was taken from a human donor who donated a stem cell graft to a child with combined immunodeficiency. The rearrangement joins TRBV12-3 or TRBV12-4 to TRBJ2-5; 12 nucleotides line up with TRBD2. CDR3 in DNA: TGTGCCAGCAGTCCTAGCGGGAGGGCCCTGGAGACCCAGTACTTC. This codes for CASSPSGRALETQYF.